This is a list of T cell receptor beta chains from one sample in a study of blood T cell repertoires in COVID-19. Assay used: immunoSEQ multiplex PCR; TCRdb lists only in-frame clones, some missing. The table has over 150,000 clones, around 84% seen once. The sample was PBMCs or T cells enriched from blood (not recorded which). The receptors shown here come from a middle-aged man who had recovered from COVID-19. The CDR3 runs from the conserved cysteine through the conserved F or W. The order of the fields is D gene, clone size, V gene, J gene, CDR3 protein, CDR3 DNA. D genes are given only for firm matches. Only some rows state a clone size, as once, few, many or a class for expanded clones.

d_gene: .
abundance: medium-sized
v_gene: TRBV30
j_gene: TRBJ2-7
CDR3aa: CAWSGQGLQVDEQYF
CDR3nt: TGTGCCTGGAGTGGGCAGGGCCTCCAAGTGGACGAGCAGTACTTC

d_gene: TRBD1
abundance: .
v_gene: TRBV14
j_gene: TRBJ2-6
CDR3aa: CASSHRQGAISGANVLTF
CDR3nt: TGTGCCAGCAGCCACCGACAGGGGGCGATCTCTGGGGCCAACGTCCTGACTTTC

d_gene: TRBD2
abundance: once
v_gene: TRBV4-2
j_gene: TRBJ2-1
CDR3aa: CASSLTSGVENEQFF
CDR3nt: TGTGCCAGCAGCCTGACTAGCGGGGTAGAGAATGAGCAGTTCTTC

d_gene: .
abundance: once
v_gene: TRBV7-9
j_gene: TRBJ2-1
CDR3aa: CASSFAGTPNEQFF
CDR3nt: TGTGCCAGCAGCTTTGCCGGGACACCCAATGAGCAGTTCTTC

d_gene: TRBD1
abundance: .
v_gene: TRBV6-5
j_gene: TRBJ1-2
CDR3aa: CASSYDRGIDGYTF
CDR3nt: TGTGCCAGCAGTTACGACAGGGGAATTGATGGCTACACCTTC

d_gene: TRBD1
abundance: few
v_gene: TRBV28
j_gene: TRBJ1-3
CDR3aa: CASSPQPGTGAIRGSGNTIYF
CDR3nt: TGTGCCAGCAGTCCTCAACCCGGGACAGGGGCCATCAGGGGTTCTGGAAACACCATATATTTT

d_gene: .
abundance: .
v_gene: TRBV21-1
j_gene: TRBJ2-5
CDR3aa: CASSKEVWQGAQETQYF
CDR3nt: TGTGCCAGCAGCAAAGAGGTGTGGCAGGGGGCACAAGAGACCCAGTACTTC

d_gene: TRBD1
abundance: .
v_gene: TRBV9
j_gene: TRBJ1-3
CDR3aa: CASSPRDRSPSGNTIYF
CDR3nt: TGTGCCAGCAGCCCCCGGGACAGAAGCCCCTCTGGAAACACCATATATTTT

d_gene: .
abundance: few
v_gene: TRBV5-1
j_gene: TRBJ1-6
CDR3aa: CASSLGSSYNSPLHF
CDR3nt: TGCGCCAGCAGCTTGGGCAGCTCCTATAATTCACCCCTCCACTTT

d_gene: TRBD1
abundance: once
v_gene: TRBV3-1/TRBV3-2
j_gene: TRBJ2-7
CDR3aa: CASSTTGGMSYEQYF
CDR3nt: TGTGCCAGCAGCACCACAGGGGGCATGTCCTACGAGCAGTACTTC

d_gene: .
abundance: .
v_gene: TRBV9
j_gene: TRBJ1-2
CDR3aa: CASKGQAYYGYTF
CDR3nt: TGTGCCAGCAAGGGGCAGGCTTACTATGGCTACACCTTC

d_gene: .
abundance: .
v_gene: TRBV5-5
j_gene: TRBJ1-5
CDR3aa: CASSFAPGAVYSNQPQHF
CDR3nt: TGTGCCAGCAGCTTCGCTCCAGGGGCCGTTTATAGCAATCAGCCCCAGCATTTT

d_gene: .
abundance: .
v_gene: TRBV7-8
j_gene: TRBJ1-3
CDR3aa: CASSLGGGASVSGNTIYF
CDR3nt: TGTGCCAGCAGCTTAGGAGGTGGTGCATCCGTCTCTGGAAACACCATATATTTT

d_gene: TRBD1
abundance: .
v_gene: TRBV7-8
j_gene: TRBJ1-6
CDR3aa: CASSQTTGPNSPLHF
CDR3nt: TGTGCCAGCAGCCAGACGACAGGGCCTAATTCACCCCTCCACTTT

d_gene: TRBD1
abundance: .
v_gene: TRBV5-5
j_gene: TRBJ1-1
CDR3aa: CASSWYRTGGGTEAFF
CDR3nt: TGTGCCAGCAGCTGGTACCGGACAGGGGGCGGCACTGAAGCTTTCTTT

d_gene: TRBD1
abundance: .
v_gene: TRBV5-1
j_gene: TRBJ1-4
CDR3aa: CASSDRDSFNEKLFF
CDR3nt: TGCGCCAGCAGCGACCGGGACAGCTTTAATGAAAAACTGTTTTTT

d_gene: TRBD2
abundance: once
v_gene: TRBV24-1
j_gene: TRBJ2-3
CDR3aa: CATSEGTSGAYTDTQYF
CDR3nt: TGTGCCACCAGTGAGGGGACTAGCGGGGCTTACACAGATACGCAGTATTTT

d_gene: TRBD1
abundance: .
v_gene: TRBV7-9
j_gene: TRBJ1-6
CDR3aa: CASSLDAGGNNSPLHF
CDR3nt: TGTGCCAGCAGCTTAGATGCAGGGGGTAATAATTCACCCCTCCACTTT

d_gene: TRBD2
abundance: .
v_gene: TRBV9
j_gene: TRBJ2-3
CDR3aa: CASSTRLARTDTQYF
CDR3nt: TGTGCCAGCAGCACTAGACTAGCCCGCACAGATACGCAGTATTTT

d_gene: TRBD1
abundance: .
v_gene: TRBV5-1
j_gene: TRBJ2-7
CDR3aa: CASSLLRDSDKGYEQYF
CDR3nt: TGCGCCAGCAGTCTGCTCCGGGACAGCGATAAGGGATACGAGCAGTACTTC

d_gene: TRBD2
abundance: few
v_gene: TRBV12-5
j_gene: TRBJ2-3
CDR3aa: CASGYPPGGLVADTQYF
CDR3nt: TGTGCTAGTGGTTATCCCCCGGGGGGACTAGTGGCAGATACGCAGTATTTT

d_gene: TRBD2
abundance: once
v_gene: TRBV7-2
j_gene: TRBJ2-5
CDR3aa: CASSLGGSGGALETQYF
CDR3nt: TGTGCCAGCAGCTTAGGAGGTAGCGGGGGGGCCCTGGAGACCCAGTACTTC

d_gene: TRBD1
abundance: .
v_gene: TRBV29-1
j_gene: TRBJ1-2
CDR3aa: CSVGQVNYGYTF
CDR3nt: TGCAGCGTCGGACAGGTCAACTATGGCTACACCTTC

d_gene: .
abundance: .
v_gene: TRBV12-3/TRBV12-4
j_gene: TRBJ1-1
CDR3aa: CASKKLNTEAFF
CDR3nt: TGTGCCAGCAAGAAACTTAACACTGAAGCTTTCTTT

d_gene: TRBD2
abundance: .
v_gene: TRBV5-4
j_gene: TRBJ2-3
CDR3aa: CASSLGGGGAWDTQYF
CDR3nt: TGTGCCAGCAGCCTCGGAGGCGGGGGGGCTTGGGATACGCAGTATTTT

d_gene: TRBD1
abundance: .
v_gene: TRBV7-8
j_gene: TRBJ1-1
CDR3aa: CASFGTGDGVRTEAFF
CDR3nt: TGTGCCAGCTTTGGGACAGGGGATGGGGTTCGCACTGAAGCTTTCTTT

d_gene: .
abundance: .
v_gene: TRBV7-2
j_gene: TRBJ1-1
CDR3aa: CASSLAGEGVNTEAFF
CDR3nt: TGTGCCAGCAGCTTAGCGGGGGAGGGGGTGAACACTGAAGCTTTCTTT

d_gene: .
abundance: .
v_gene: TRBV19
j_gene: TRBJ1-1
CDR3aa: CASSITTLAEAFF
CDR3nt: TGTGCCAGTAGTATTACGACCCTAGCAGAAGCTTTCTTT

d_gene: TRBD1
abundance: .
v_gene: TRBV2
j_gene: TRBJ1-5
CDR3aa: CASSVRDRGYSNQPQHF
CDR3nt: TGTGCCAGCAGTGTCCGGGACAGGGGATATAGCAATCAGCCCCAGCATTTT

d_gene: .
abundance: once
v_gene: TRBV9
j_gene: TRBJ2-1
CDR3aa: CASSDEQATYNEQFF
CDR3nt: TGTGCCAGCAGCGACGAACAGGCTACATACAATGAGCAGTTCTTC

d_gene: TRBD2
abundance: .
v_gene: TRBV11-1
j_gene: TRBJ2-4
CDR3aa: CASSLGGGKNIQYF
CDR3nt: TGTGCCAGCAGCTTAGGCGGGGGCAAAAACATTCAGTACTTC

d_gene: .
abundance: .
v_gene: TRBV9
j_gene: TRBJ2-1
CDR3aa: CASSVAPGGLYNEQFF
CDR3nt: TGTGCCAGCAGCGTAGCTCCCGGGGGGCTCTACAATGAGCAGTTCTTC

d_gene: .
abundance: .
v_gene: TRBV4-2
j_gene: TRBJ2-5
CDR3aa: CASSQGSRGEETQYF
CDR3nt: TGTGCCAGCAGCCAAGGTTCCAGGGGGGAAGAGACCCAGTACTTC

d_gene: TRBD2
abundance: .
v_gene: TRBV3-1/TRBV3-2
j_gene: TRBJ2-5
CDR3aa: CASSQVKRGGFQETQYF
CDR3nt: TGTGCCAGCAGCCAAGTTAAGCGGGGGGGCTTCCAAGAGACCCAGTACTTC

d_gene: TRBD1
abundance: .
v_gene: TRBV18
j_gene: TRBJ1-1
CDR3aa: CASSAGQGLTEAFF
CDR3nt: TGTGCCAGCTCAGCCGGACAGGGGTTAACTGAAGCTTTCTTT

d_gene: TRBD1
abundance: .
v_gene: TRBV6-5
j_gene: TRBJ2-7
CDR3aa: CASSPYRGSYEQYF
CDR3nt: TGTGCCAGCAGTCCTTACAGGGGGTCCTACGAGCAGTACTTC

d_gene: TRBD2
abundance: once
v_gene: TRBV5-4
j_gene: TRBJ2-5
CDR3aa: CASSLTSGAVETQYF
CDR3nt: TGTGCCAGCAGCTTGACTAGCGGCGCCGTAGAGACCCAGTACTTC

d_gene: .
abundance: .
v_gene: TRBV2
j_gene: TRBJ1-5
CDR3aa: CASRAPNRVSNQPQHF
CDR3nt: TGTGCCAGCAGAGCACCTAACAGGGTCAGCAATCAGCCCCAGCATTTT

d_gene: .
abundance: once
v_gene: TRBV9
j_gene: TRBJ1-2
CDR3aa: CASSTGGFMGDYGYTF
CDR3nt: TGTGCCAGCAGCACGGGGGGATTTATGGGGGACTATGGCTACACCTTC

d_gene: .
abundance: .
v_gene: TRBV4-3
j_gene: TRBJ1-1
CDR3aa: CASSREDSVNTEAFF
CDR3nt: TGCGCCAGCAGCCGAGAGGACAGCGTAAACACTGAAGCTTTCTTT

d_gene: TRBD1
abundance: .
v_gene: TRBV2
j_gene: TRBJ2-2
CDR3aa: CASREGTGLRNTGELFF
CDR3nt: TGTGCCAGCAGAGAGGGGACAGGCTTAAGGAACACCGGGGAGCTGTTTTTT

d_gene: TRBD2
abundance: once
v_gene: TRBV5-1
j_gene: TRBJ2-3
CDR3aa: CASSSRTSGGTDTQYF
CDR3nt: TGCGCCAGCAGCTCCCGGACTAGCGGGGGCACAGATACGCAGTATTTT

d_gene: TRBD1
abundance: .
v_gene: TRBV18
j_gene: TRBJ2-2
CDR3aa: CASSRTPGQGTGELFF
CDR3nt: TGTGCCAGCTCACGGACCCCGGGACAGGGCACCGGGGAGCTGTTTTTT

d_gene: .
abundance: .
v_gene: TRBV7-2
j_gene: TRBJ1-2
CDR3aa: CASSPQNNYGYTF
CDR3nt: TGTGCCAGCAGCCCGCAGAATAACTATGGCTACACCTTC

d_gene: .
abundance: .
v_gene: TRBV7-8
j_gene: TRBJ2-2
CDR3aa: CASSSVGGATGELFF
CDR3nt: TGTGCCAGCAGCTCCGTTGGGGGGGCCACCGGGGAGCTGTTTTTT

d_gene: .
abundance: .
v_gene: TRBV5-3
j_gene: TRBJ2-1
CDR3aa: CARSLGPNLASYNEQFF
CDR3nt: TGTGCCAGAAGCTTGGGTCCTAACCTAGCTTCCTACAATGAGCAGTTCTTC

d_gene: .
abundance: .
v_gene: TRBV6-2/TRBV6-3
j_gene: TRBJ1-6
CDR3aa: CASSPMGGASDSPLHF
CDR3nt: TGTGCCAGCAGCCCCATGGGGGGGGCTTCTGATTCACCCCTCCACTTT

d_gene: TRBD1
abundance: .
v_gene: TRBV19
j_gene: TRBJ1-5
CDR3aa: CASSTDRASNQPQHF
CDR3nt: TGTGCCAGTTCGACCGACAGGGCGAGCAATCAGCCCCAGCATTTT

d_gene: .
abundance: .
v_gene: TRBV7-2
j_gene: TRBJ1-5
CDR3aa: CASSPSQLPNQPQHF
CDR3nt: TGTGCCAGCAGCCCCTCACAGCTCCCCAATCAGCCCCAGCATTTT

d_gene: TRBD1
abundance: .
v_gene: TRBV18
j_gene: TRBJ2-1
CDR3aa: CASSPGQDTYNEQFF
CDR3nt: TGTGCCAGCTCACCGGGACAGGACACCTACAATGAGCAGTTCTTC

d_gene: TRBD1
abundance: .
v_gene: TRBV6-4
j_gene: TRBJ2-2
CDR3aa: CASSLTGGTGELFF
CDR3nt: TGTGCCAGCAGCCTGACAGGGGGCACCGGGGAGCTGTTTTTT